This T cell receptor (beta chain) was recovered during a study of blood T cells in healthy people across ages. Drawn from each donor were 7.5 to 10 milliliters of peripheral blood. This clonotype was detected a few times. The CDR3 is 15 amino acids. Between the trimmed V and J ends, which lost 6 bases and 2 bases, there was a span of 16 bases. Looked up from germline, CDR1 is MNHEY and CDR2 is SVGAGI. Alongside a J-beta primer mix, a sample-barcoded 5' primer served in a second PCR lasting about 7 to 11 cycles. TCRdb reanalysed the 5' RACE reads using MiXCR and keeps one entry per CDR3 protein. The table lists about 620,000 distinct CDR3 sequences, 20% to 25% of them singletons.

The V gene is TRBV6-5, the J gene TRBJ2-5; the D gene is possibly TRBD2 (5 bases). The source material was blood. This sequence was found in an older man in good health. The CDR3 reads CASSPLVGIQETQYF. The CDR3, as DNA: TGTGCCAGCAGCCCACTAGTTGGGATTCAAGAGACCCAGTACTTC.